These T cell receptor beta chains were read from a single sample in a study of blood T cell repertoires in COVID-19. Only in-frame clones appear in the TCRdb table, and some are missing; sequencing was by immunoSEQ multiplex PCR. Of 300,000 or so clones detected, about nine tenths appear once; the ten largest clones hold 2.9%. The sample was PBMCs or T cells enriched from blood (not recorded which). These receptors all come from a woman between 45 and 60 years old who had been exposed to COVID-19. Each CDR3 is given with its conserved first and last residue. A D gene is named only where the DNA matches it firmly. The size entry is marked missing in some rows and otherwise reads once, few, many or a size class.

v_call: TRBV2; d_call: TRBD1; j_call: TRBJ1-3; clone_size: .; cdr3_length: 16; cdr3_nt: TGTGCCAGCAGTGACGGACAGGGGAAGGCTGGAAACACCATATATTTT; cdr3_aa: CASSDGQGKAGNTIYF
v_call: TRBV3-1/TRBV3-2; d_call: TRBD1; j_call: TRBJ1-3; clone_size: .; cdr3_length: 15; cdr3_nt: TGTGCCAGCAGCCCCCCCAGGGGGCTCGGAAACACCATATATTTT; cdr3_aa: CASSPPRGLGNTIYF
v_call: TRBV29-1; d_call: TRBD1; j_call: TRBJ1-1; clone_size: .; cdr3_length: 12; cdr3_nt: TGCAGCGTAGACAGGGGGCCGGCTGAAGCTTTCTTT; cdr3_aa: CSVDRGPAEAFF
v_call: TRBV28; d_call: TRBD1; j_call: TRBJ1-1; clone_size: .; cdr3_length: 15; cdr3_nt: TGTGCCAGCAGTTCCCCGGGACAGGGAGGGACTGAAGCTTTCTTT; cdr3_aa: CASSSPGQGGTEAFF
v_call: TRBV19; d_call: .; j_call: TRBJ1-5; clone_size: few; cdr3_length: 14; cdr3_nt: TGTGCCAGTAGCATCAGTATAGGGGCTCAGCCCCAGCATTTT; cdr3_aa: CASSISIGAQPQHF
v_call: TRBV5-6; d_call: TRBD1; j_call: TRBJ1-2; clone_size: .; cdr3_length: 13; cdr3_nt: TGTGCCAGCAGATTCGACAGGGGAGGTGGCTACACCTTC; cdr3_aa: CASRFDRGGGYTF
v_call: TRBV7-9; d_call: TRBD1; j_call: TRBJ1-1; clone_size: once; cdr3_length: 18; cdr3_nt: TGTGCCAGCAGCCGCCTCGTGGGACAGGGGATCCTGGGGGCTGAAGCTTTCTTT; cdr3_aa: CASSRLVGQGILGAEAFF
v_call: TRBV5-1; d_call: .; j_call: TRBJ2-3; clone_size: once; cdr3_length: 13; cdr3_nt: TGCGCCAGCAGCTTGGCTAGCACAGATACGCAGTATTTT; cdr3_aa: CASSLASTDTQYF
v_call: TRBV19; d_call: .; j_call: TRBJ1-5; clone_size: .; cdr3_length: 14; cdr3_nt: TGTGCCAGTACTGGACTGGGCGATAATCAGCCCCAGCATTTT; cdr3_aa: CASTGLGDNQPQHF
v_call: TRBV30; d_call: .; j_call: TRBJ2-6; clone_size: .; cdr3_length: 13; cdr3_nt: TGTGCCTACAGACAGTCTGGGGCCAACGTCCTGACTTTC; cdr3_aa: CAYRQSGANVLTF
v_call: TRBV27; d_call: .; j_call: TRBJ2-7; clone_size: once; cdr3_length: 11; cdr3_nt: TGTGCCAGCAGTTTTAACTACGAGCAGTACTTC; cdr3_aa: CASSFNYEQYF
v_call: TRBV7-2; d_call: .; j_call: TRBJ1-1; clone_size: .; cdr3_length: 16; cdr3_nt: TGTGCCAGCAGCTTGGCACAGGTTAAAATGAACACTGAAGCTTTCTTT; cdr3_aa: CASSLAQVKMNTEAFF
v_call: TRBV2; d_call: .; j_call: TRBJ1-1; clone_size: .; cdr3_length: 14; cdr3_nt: TGTGCCAGCAGGAATTCACAGGGACTAACTGAAGCTTTCTTT; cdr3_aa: CASRNSQGLTEAFF
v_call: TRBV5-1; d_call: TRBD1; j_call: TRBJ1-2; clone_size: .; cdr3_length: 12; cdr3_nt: TGCGCCAGCTCCGACAGGGTCCATGGCTACACCTTC; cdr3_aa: CASSDRVHGYTF
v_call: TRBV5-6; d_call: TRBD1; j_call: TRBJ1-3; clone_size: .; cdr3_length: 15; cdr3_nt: TGTGCCAGCCGAGAAAATACAGGGGTCAAAAACACCATATATTTT; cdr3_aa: CASRENTGVKNTIYF
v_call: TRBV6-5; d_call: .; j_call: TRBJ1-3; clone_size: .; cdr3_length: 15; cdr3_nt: TGTGCCAGCAGTACGGACAGTAACTCTGGAAACACCATATATTTT; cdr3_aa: CASSTDSNSGNTIYF
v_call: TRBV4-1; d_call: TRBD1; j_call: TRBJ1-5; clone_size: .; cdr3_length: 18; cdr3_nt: TGCGCCAGCAGCAGAGATCCGGGACAGGGAGGTGGCAATCAGCCCCAGCATTTT; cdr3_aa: CASSRDPGQGGGNQPQHF
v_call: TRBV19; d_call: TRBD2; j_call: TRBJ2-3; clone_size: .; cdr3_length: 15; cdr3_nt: TGTGCCACCCGAGAGCGGGGGGGGCGCACAGATACGCAGTATTTT; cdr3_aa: CATRERGGRTDTQYF
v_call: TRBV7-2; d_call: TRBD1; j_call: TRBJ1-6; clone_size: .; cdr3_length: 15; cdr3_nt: TGTGCCAGCAGTTTAGGGGGCACGCATAATTCACCCCTCCACTTT; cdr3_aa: CASSLGGTHNSPLHF
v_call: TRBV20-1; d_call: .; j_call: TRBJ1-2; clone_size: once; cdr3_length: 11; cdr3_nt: TGCAGTGCTAGAGCAGGGTATGGCTACACCTTC; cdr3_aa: CSARAGYGYTF
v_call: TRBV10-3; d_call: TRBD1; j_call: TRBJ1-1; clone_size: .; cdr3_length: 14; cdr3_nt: TGTGCCATCACTACGGACAGGGAAAACACTGAAGCTTTCTTT; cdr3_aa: CAITTDRENTEAFF
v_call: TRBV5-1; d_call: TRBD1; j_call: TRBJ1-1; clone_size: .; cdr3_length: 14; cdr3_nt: TGCGCCAGCAGCTTGATGGACAGGGTCACTGAAGCTTTCTTT; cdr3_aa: CASSLMDRVTEAFF
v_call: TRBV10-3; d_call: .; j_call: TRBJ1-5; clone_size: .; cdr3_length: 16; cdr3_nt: TGTGCCATCAGTGAGTCCGCAGGGGTCGGGAATCAGCCCCAGCATTTT; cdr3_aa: CAISESAGVGNQPQHF
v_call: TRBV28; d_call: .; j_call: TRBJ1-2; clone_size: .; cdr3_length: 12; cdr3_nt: TGTGCCAGTATCCGAGCGGGCAGTGGCTACACCTTC; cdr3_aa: CASIRAGSGYTF
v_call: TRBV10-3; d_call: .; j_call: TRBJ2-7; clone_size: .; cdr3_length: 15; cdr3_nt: TGTGCCATCAGTGAGTCCGTGGGGGGACCCTACGAGCAGTACTTC; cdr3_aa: CAISESVGGPYEQYF
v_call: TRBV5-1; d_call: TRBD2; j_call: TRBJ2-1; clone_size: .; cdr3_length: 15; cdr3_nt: TGCGCCAGCAGCCTACGATACGGGACTAGCGATGAGCAGTTCTTC; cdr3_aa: CASSLRYGTSDEQFF
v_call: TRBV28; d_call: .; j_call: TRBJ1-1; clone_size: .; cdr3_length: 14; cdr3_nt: TGTGCCAGCAGTTTTGGGGGGGGTAGAGCTGAAGCTTTCTTT; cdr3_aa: CASSFGGGRAEAFF
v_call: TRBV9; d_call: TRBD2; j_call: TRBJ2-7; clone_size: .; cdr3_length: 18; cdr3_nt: TGTGCCAGCAGCGTAGGACTAGCGGGGGCCACAAGCTCCTACGAGCAGTACTTC; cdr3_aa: CASSVGLAGATSSYEQYF
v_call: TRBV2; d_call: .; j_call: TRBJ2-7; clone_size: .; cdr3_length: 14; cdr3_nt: TGTGCCAGCAGCAACGGACTGGGAAAGGGCGAGCAGTACTTC; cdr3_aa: CASSNGLGKGEQYF
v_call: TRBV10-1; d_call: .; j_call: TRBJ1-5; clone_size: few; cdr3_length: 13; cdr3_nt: TGCGCCAGCACTAGGTTTAGGAATCAGCCCCAGCATTTT; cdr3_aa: CASTRFRNQPQHF